These 2 T cell receptor beta chains originate from one sample sequenced in a study of T cell clonotyping in hematopoietic cell transplantation. Time point meaning: recipient sample about 28 days before transplant, after cytoreduction. TCRdb's table, derived via immunoSEQ multiplex PCR, lists solely in-frame clones and lacks some. The data hold roughly 27,000 clones, with roughly 84% observed a single time. The specimen comprised peripheral blood mononuclear cells, sampled before stem cell transplant. The receptors derive from a woman aged 55-75 years with acute myeloid leukemia. Some clones in this sample may be carry-over from other donors' samples.

Comments on this clone: A read error may produce the germline difference seen at one junction end. The V gene is TRBV7-7, the J gene TRBJ2-1, with D perhaps TRBD2 (7 bases). Germline V CDR1 and CDR2: SSHAT, FNYEAQ (reference sequence). This CDR3 is built from 15 residues. CDR3 in amino acids: CASSLGGASYNEQFF. The CDR3 region has the DNA TGTGCTAGCAGCTTAGGGGGGGCGTCCTACAATGAGCAGTTCTTC.

The chain combines TRBV9 with TRBJ1-4, with no clear D. The CDR3 totals 15 residues. Trimming pared 4 bases from V and 6 bases from J, leaving 16 bases between. From germline, CDR1 is SGDLS and CDR2 YYNGEE. In DNA form, the CDR3 reads TGTGCCAGCAGCCCCCACCCCGACGACTATGAAAAACTGTTTTTT. Its protein product is CASSPHPDDYEKLFF.